Following are 21 T cell receptor beta chains from one sample sequenced in a study of cytomegalovirus exposure and HLA in healthy donors. Libraries were prepared by immunoSEQ multiplex PCR; TCRdb keeps only in-frame clonotypes and omits some of them. The sample gives roughly 250,000 clones, 86% of which show up once; around 1.2% is in the top ten. The sample consisted of PBMCs. The receptor set was obtained from a woman aged 25 to 39 in good health and CMV-seropositive.

The rearrangement uses TRBV6-1 and TRBJ1-6, with 10 bases fitting TRBD1. The trim removed 1 base at V and 9 bases at J, leaving 0 bases unmatched. The germline gives CDR1 MNHNS, CDR2 SASEGT. The CDR3 totals 14 residues. CDR3 bases: TGTGCCAGCAGTGAAGGACAGGGGGCTTCACCCCTCCACTTT. This translates into CASSEGQGASPLHF.

V is TRBV19 and J is TRBJ2-7, with TRBD1 matching 7 bases. Germline V lookup: CDR1 LNHDA, CDR2 SQIVND (reference sequence). The CDR3 runs 12 residues. With V trimmed by 5 bases and J by 6 bases, 4 bases remained unmatched. Here the CDR3 DNA reads TGTGCCAGTAGTCCGCAGGGGGTCGAGCAGTACTTC. Amino acids: CASSPQGVEQYF.

The chain recombines TRBV18 with TRBJ1-2; 12 bases are shared with TRBD1. This CDR3 comprises 17 residues. Germline CDR1 is KGHSH and CDR2 is LQKENI. The V and J ends lost 3 bases and 6 bases, in that order; junction bases with no gene match: 11. CDR3 in DNA: TGTGCCAGCTCACCTCGGGACAGGGGGCGTCCCGCGGATGGCTACACCTTC. Its protein is CASSPRDRGRPADGYTF.

This clone was detected only a few times. This chain uses TRBV29-1 with TRBJ1-2; a possible D gene is TRBD1 (5 bases). The CDR3 contains 12 residues. Deletions cut 3 bases from V and 6 bases from J, with 11 bases between. Germline lookup yields CDR1 SQVTM and CDR2 ANQGSEA. The CDR3 reads CSVDRIQDGYTF. The DNA of the CDR3 is TGCAGCGTTGACCGGATACAGGATGGCTACACCTTC. The entire variable domain, with the rest obtained from reference TRBV29-1 and TRBJ1-2, is as follows: SAVISQKPSRDICQRGTSLTIQCQVDSQVTMMFWYRQQPGQSLTLIATANQGSEATYESGFVIDKFPISRPNLTFSTLTVSNMSPEDSSIYLCSVDRIQDGYTFGSGTRLTVV.

V gene TRBV29-1 combines with J gene TRBJ1-2; the match to TRBD1 covers 9 bases. The CDR3 has 12 amino acids. Per germline, CDR1 SQVTM and CDR2 ANQGSEA. With V trimmed by 7 bases and J by 3 bases, 3 bases remained unmatched. The DNA of the CDR3 is TGCAGCGCCCGGACAGGGGACTATGGCTACACCTTC. Its translation: CSARTGDYGYTF.

The chain links TRBV7-3 to TRBJ2-1, with D possibly being TRBD2 (6 bases). This CDR3 spans 14 amino acids. The V end was cut by 6 bases, the J end by 8 bases, with 17 bases between. The germline gives CDR1 SGHTA, CDR2 FQGTGA. The CDR3 nucleotides read TGTGCCAGCAGTAAAGTGGGCGGGGTCCATGAGCAGTTCTTC. It is translated as CASSKVGGVHEQFF.

The rearrangement links TRBV19 to TRBJ1-4; 9 positions match TRBD1. V dropped 5 bases and J dropped 8; count of bases not matched to a gene: 9. The CDR3 contains 15 residues. The germline V gene encodes CDR1 LNHDA and CDR2 SQIVND (reference sequence). CDR3 DNA sequence: TGTGCCAGTAGTCATATCGGACAGGGGCACGAAAAACTGTTTTTT. Residues: CASSHIGQGHEKLFF.

The rearrangement links TRBV6-1 to TRBJ2-7; 8 bases fit TRBD2. Germline V CDR1 and CDR2: MNHNS, SASEGT. Trimming cost V 10 bases and J 5 bases; bases outside gene matches: 13. This CDR3 is built from 14 residues. DNA for the CDR3: TGTGCCACCATTACGAGCGGGAGATCCGACGAGCAGTACTTC. It encodes CATITSGRSDEQYF.

The chain couples TRBV5-1 to TRBJ2-2, with D unclear. Germline V CDR1 and CDR2: SGHRS, YFSETQ. The CDR3 consists of 15 residues. V lost 0 bases, J lost 0 bases, and 6 bases lay in between. CDR3 DNA sequence: TGCGCCAGCAGCTTGGACAGTTCGAACACCGGGGAGCTGTTTTTT. This encodes CASSLDSSNTGELFF. The complete variable domain, with remaining parts taken from reference TRBV5-1 and TRBJ2-2, reads KAGVTQTPRYLIKTRGQQVTLSCSPISGHRSVSWYQQTPGQGLQFLFEYFSETQRNKGNFPGRFSGRQFSNSRSEMNVSTLELGDSALYLCASSLDSSNTGELFFGEGSRLTVL.

This clone came up a few times. The V call is TRBV7-9, the J call TRBJ1-5, with TRBD1 matching 7 bases. Germline V gene sequence: CDR1 SEHNR, CDR2 FQNEAQ (reference sequence). The CDR3 consists of 13 residues. V shed 5 bases and J 7 bases; nucleotides not matched to a gene: 5. Here the CDR3 DNA reads TGTGCCAGCAGCCCCACAGGGGACCAGCCCCAGCATTTT. It is translated as CASSPTGDQPQHF.

This chain links TRBV7-9 with TRBJ1-2, with 9 bases lining up with TRBD1. Trimming took 1 base from V and 7 from J; bases not matched to a gene: 10. The CDR3 contains 16 residues. Germline V CDR1 and CDR2: SEHNR, FQNEAQ (reference sequence). The CDR3 loop reads CASSLGQGQGRAGYTF. For the CDR3, the DNA is TGTGCCAGCAGCTTAGGGCAGGGACAGGGCCGAGCTGGCTACACCTTC.

The chain carries TRBV5-1 and TRBJ1-2, with D unresolved. V lost 2 bases to trimming and J lost 9 bases, with 17 bases between them. This CDR3 comprises 14 residues. Germline V CDR1 and CDR2: SGHRS, YFSETQ. CDR3 sequence reads: CASSLFDPATSYTF. The CDR3 DNA reads TGCGCCAGCAGCTTATTTGACCCGGCTACTAGCTACACCTTC. The whole variable domain, remainder taken from reference TRBV5-1 and TRBJ1-2, is KAGVTQTPRYLIKTRGQQVTLSCSPISGHRSVSWYQQTPGQGLQFLFEYFSETQRNKGNFPGRFSGRQFSNSRSEMNVSTLELGDSALYLCASSLFDPATSYTFGSGTRLTVV.

This clone was observed once. The rearrangement uses TRBV5-6 and TRBJ1-2; 7 bases line up with TRBD1. The CDR3 is 14 residues long. V shed 0 bases, J shed 8 bases, and the junction held 7 bases outside the gene matches. Germline V lookup: CDR1 SGHDT, CDR2 YYEEEE. Written as DNA, the CDR3 is TGTGCCAGCAGCTTGGTTGACAGGGTGGAAGGCTACACCTTC. Amino acids: CASSLVDRVEGYTF. Combining the CDR3 with reference TRBV5-6 and TRBJ1-2 gives the whole variable domain DAGVTQSPTHLIKTRGQQVTLRCSPKSGHDTVSWYQQALGQGPQFIFQYYEEEERQRGNFPDRFSGHQFPNYSSELNVNALLLGDSALYLCASSLVDRVEGYTFGSGTRLTVV.

The gene calls are TRBV30 and TRBJ1-2; D not certain. Per germline, CDR1 GTSNPN and CDR2 SVGIG (reference sequence). The CDR3 is 15 amino acids. V lost 1 base to trimming and J lost 2 bases, with 14 bases between them. The CDR3 is CAWSGSSLANYGYTF. CDR3 nucleotides: TGTGCCTGGAGTGGGAGTTCCCTGGCCAACTATGGCTACACCTTC.

V usage is TRBV4-2 and J usage is TRBJ2-7, with 10 bases matching TRBD2. The CDR3 totals 15 residues. V dropped 4 bases and J dropped 3; count of bases not matched to a gene: 6. Germline CDR1 reads LGHNA; CDR2 reads YNFKEQ. CDR3 residues: CASSPGLAGVYEQYF. CDR3 nucleotide sequence: TGTGCCAGCAGCCCCGGGCTAGCGGGAGTCTACGAGCAGTACTTC.

The V and J genes are TRBV2 and TRBJ2-7; TRBD2 agrees at 14 bases. CDR3 size: 15 residues. V shed 5 bases and J 1 base; nucleotides not matched to a gene: 1. The germline V gene encodes CDR1 SNHLY and CDR2 FYNNEI. The CDR3 bases are TGTGCCAGCAGTCGACTAGCGGGGGGGTCCTACGAGCAGTACTTC. Residues: CASSRLAGGSYEQYF.

This chain uses TRBV27 with TRBJ2-7; 7 bases agree with TRBD1. V lost 6 bases and J lost 3; bases outside the gene matches: 8. CDR1 and CDR2 (germline): MNHEY, SMNVEV (reference sequence). The CDR3 is 14 residues long. The CDR3: CASRPDRDYYEQYF. Written as DNA, the CDR3 is TGTGCCAGCAGGCCCGACAGGGATTACTACGAGCAGTACTTC.

In the case of this clone: The same CDR3 is also encoded by other DNA sequences in this sample. The rearrangement links TRBV20-1 to TRBJ2-7; D remains unclear. The germline CDR1 and CDR2 sequences are DFQATT and SNEGSKA (reference sequence). V gave up 3 bases and J gave up 2 bases, with 5 bases separating them. CDR3 size: 11 residues. The CDR3 bases are TGCAGTGCTAGGGGCCCCTACGAGCAGTACTTC. Residues: CSARGPYEQYF.

There are a few counts of this clone. The chain joins TRBV5-4 to TRBJ2-3; TRBD2 agrees at 10 bases. The CDR3 contains 15 residues. V dropped 3 bases and J dropped 3; count of bases not matched to a gene: 4. Per the germline V gene, CDR1 is SGHNT and CDR2 is YYREEE (reference sequence). CDR3 amino acids: CASSSSSGRTDTQYF. In DNA form, the CDR3 reads TGTGCCAGCAGCTCCTCTAGCGGGAGAACAGATACGCAGTATTTT.

The gene calls are TRBV6-5 and TRBJ1-3; TRBD1 agrees at 7 bases. The germline gives CDR1 MNHEY, CDR2 SVGAGI. V shed 2 bases and J 8 bases; nucleotides not matched to a gene: 6. This CDR3 contains 14 residues. CDR3 DNA: TGTGCCAGCAGTTACAGAGGACAGGCGGACACCATATATTTT. Encoded protein: CASSYRGQADTIYF.

The genes are TRBV7-9 and TRBJ1-2; D is uncertain. This CDR3 has 12 residues. The V gene's germline CDR1 is SEHNR and CDR2 FQNEAQ (reference sequence). V gave up 4 bases and J gave up 8 bases, with 11 bases separating them. The CDR3 DNA sequence: TGTGCCAGCAGCTATGAGGTTCTCGGCTACACCTTC. Protein sequence: CASSYEVLGYTF.